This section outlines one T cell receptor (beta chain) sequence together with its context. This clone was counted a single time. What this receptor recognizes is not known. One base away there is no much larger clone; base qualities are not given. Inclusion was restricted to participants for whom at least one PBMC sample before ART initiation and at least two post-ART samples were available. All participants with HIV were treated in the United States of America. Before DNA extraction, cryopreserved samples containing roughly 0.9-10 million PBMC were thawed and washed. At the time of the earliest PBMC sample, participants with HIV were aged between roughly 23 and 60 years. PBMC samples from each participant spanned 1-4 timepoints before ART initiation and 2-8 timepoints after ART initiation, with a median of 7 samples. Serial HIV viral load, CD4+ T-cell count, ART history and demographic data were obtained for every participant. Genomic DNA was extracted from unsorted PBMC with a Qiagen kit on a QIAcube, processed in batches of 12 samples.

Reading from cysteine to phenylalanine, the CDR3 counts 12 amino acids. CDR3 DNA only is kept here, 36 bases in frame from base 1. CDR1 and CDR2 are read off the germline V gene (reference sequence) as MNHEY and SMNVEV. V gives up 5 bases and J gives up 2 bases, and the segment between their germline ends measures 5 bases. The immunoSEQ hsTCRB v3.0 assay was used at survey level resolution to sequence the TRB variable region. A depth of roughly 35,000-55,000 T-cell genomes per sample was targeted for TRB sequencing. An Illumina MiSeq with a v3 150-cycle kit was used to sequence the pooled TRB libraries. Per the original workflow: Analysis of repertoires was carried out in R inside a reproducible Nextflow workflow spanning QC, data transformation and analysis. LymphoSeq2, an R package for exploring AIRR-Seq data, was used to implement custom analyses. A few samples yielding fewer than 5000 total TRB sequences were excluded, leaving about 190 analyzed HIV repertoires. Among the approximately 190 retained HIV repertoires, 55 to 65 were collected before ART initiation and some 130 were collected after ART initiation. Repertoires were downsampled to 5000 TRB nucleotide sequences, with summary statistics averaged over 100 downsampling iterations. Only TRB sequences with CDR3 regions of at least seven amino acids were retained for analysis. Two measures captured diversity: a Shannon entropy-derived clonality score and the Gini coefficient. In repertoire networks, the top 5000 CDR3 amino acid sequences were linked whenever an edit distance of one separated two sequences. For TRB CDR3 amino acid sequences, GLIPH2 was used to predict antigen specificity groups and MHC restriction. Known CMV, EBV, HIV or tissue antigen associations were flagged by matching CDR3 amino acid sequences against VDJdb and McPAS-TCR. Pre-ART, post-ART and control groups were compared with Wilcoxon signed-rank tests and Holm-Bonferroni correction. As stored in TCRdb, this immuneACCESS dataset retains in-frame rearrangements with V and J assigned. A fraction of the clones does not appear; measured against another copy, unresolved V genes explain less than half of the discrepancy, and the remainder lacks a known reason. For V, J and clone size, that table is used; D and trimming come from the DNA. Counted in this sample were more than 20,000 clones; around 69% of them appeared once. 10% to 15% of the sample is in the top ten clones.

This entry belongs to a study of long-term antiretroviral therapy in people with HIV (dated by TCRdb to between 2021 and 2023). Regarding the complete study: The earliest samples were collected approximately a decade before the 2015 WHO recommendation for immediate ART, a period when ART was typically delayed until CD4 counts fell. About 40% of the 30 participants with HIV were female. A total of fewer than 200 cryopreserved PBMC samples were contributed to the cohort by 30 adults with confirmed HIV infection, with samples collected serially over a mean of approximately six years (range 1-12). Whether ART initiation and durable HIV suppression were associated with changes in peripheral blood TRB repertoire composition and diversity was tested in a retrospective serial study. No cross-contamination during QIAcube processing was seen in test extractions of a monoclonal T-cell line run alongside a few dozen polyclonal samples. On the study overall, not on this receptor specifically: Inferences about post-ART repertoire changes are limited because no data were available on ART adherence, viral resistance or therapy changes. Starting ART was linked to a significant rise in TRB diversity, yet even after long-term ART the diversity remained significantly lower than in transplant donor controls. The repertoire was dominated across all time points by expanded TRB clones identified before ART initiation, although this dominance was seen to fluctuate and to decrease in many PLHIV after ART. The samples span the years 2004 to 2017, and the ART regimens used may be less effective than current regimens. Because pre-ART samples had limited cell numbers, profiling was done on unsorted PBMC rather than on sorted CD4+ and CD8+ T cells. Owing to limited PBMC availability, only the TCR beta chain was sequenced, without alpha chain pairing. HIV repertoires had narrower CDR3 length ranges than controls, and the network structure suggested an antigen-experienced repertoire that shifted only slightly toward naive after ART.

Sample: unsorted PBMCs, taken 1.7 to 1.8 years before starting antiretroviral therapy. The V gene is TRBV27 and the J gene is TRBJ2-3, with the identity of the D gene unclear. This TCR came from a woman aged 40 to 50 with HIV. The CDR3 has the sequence CASSTPTDTQYF. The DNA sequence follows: TGTGCCAGCAGTACCCCCACAGATACGCAGTATTTT.